This TCR beta chain was sequenced for a study of metastatic and nonmetastatic thyroid tumors. Turning to the study itself: Repertoires from blood and tumor or nodule tissue of malignant and benign thyroid patients were compared.

This clone qualifies as medium-sized (0.01 to 0.1%). Its matching antigen is unknown. The germline CDR1 and CDR2 sequences are KGHSH and LQKENI. The CDR3 totals 14 residues. V was trimmed by 3 bases and J by 7 bases, leaving 12 bases between them. Thyroid surgery had not been preceded by any treatment in any patient. Findings and limits, study-wide: Reports indicated that malignant thyroid tumors showed significantly higher TCR beta diversity than benign nodules did, in blood and tumor.

In the study's own analysis: A distant-metastasis classifier for papillary thyroid cancer was built using CDR3 differences across clinicopathological groups. Through MiXCR, TCRdb re-clonotyped the PCR reads. These V and J calls originate from TCRdb's pipeline instead of the authors' own analysis. The sample holds fewer than 25,000 clones; roughly 27% are singletons and the top ten take approximately 3.5%. Sequenced material: blood. The chain uses TRBV18 and TRBJ2-2; D not resolved. The source is a male donor with papillary thyroid cancer or a benign thyroid nodule (not recorded which). Some clones in this sample may be carry-over from other donors' samples. CDR3: CASSPVQLYGELFF. As DNA, the CDR3 is TGTGCCAGCTCACCGGTACAGCTTTACGGGGAGCTGTTTTTT.